The present T cell receptor beta chain was sequenced within a study of blood T cell repertoires in COVID-19. Germline V lookup: CDR1 WSHSY, CDR2 SAAADI. The V gene end was trimmed by 11 bases and the J gene end by 6 bases; junction bases not matched to a gene: 2. The length of the CDR3 is 12 residues. Repertoires were generated with immunoSEQ multiplex PCR, while TCRdb's copy carries only in-frame clones and drops some. The data show 150,000 or so clones, approximately 83% seen once. The sequencing input was peripheral blood. This clonotype originated in a woman aged 60-75 years with COVID-19, enrolled during active disease. The chain links TRBV10-2 to TRBJ1-5; 12 bases map to TRBD1. The CDR3 reads CAGGQGAQPQHF. The CDR3 DNA sequence: TGCGCCGGGGGACAGGGGGCTCAGCCCCAGCATTTT.